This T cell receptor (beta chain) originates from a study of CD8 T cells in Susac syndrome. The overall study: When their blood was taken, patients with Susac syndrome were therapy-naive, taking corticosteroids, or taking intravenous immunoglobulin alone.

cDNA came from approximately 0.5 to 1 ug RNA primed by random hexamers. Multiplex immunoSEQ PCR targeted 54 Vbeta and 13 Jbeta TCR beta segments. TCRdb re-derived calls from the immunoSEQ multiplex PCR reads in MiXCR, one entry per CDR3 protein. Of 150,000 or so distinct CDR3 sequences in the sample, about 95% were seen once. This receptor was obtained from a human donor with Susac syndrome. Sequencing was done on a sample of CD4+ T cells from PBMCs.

In DNA form, the CDR3 reads TGCAGTGCCACCAAGGGGCCTGGAAACACCATATATTTT. Translation: CSATKGPGNTIYF. The chain has TRBV20-1 and TRBJ1-3, with a tentative D call TRBD1 (5 bases). CDR3 length equals 13 residues. Trimming took off 6 bases at V and 2 bases at J, with 11 bases between the two ends. Germline V gene lookup returns CDR1 DFQATT and CDR2 SNEGSKA (reference sequence).